One sample yielded the 17 T cell receptor beta chains listed below, sequenced in a study of blood T cell repertoires in COVID-19. Sequenced by immunoSEQ multiplex PCR; TCRdb stores in-frame clones only, minus some. This table has about 250,000 clones, roughly 80% appearing once. The sample comprised peripheral blood. These receptors were taken from a woman aged 40 to 55 with active or convalescent COVID-19.

V and J are TRBV3-1 (or the pseudogene TRBV3-2) and TRBJ2-1, with 13 bases fitting TRBD2. The CDR3 length is 16 residues. Germline V CDR1 and CDR2: LGHDT, YNNKEL (reference sequence). V shed 4 bases and J 2 bases; nucleotides not matched to a gene: 2. CDR3 in amino acids: CASSPLAGGPYNEQFF. For the CDR3, the DNA is TGTGCCAGCAGCCCACTAGCGGGGGGGCCCTACAATGAGCAGTTCTTC.

The V call is TRBV30, the J call TRBJ1-1; 7 bases line up with TRBD1. Unmatched junction bases numbered 11, after V lost 0 bases and J lost 1 base. This CDR3 has 17 residues. CDR1 GTSNPN and CDR2 SVGIG come from the germline V gene (reference sequence). The CDR3 DNA is TGTGCCTGGAGTGTACTTAGAGGGACAGCACGGAACACTGAAGCTTTCTTT. Its translation: CAWSVLRGTARNTEAFF.

The chain is built from TRBV30 and TRBJ1-6; 7 bases map to TRBD1. This CDR3 region has 14 residues. With 1 base clipped from V and 6 bases from J, the junction kept 3 bases outside the gene matches. Germline V gene sequence: CDR1 GTSNPN, CDR2 SVGIG (reference sequence). The CDR3: CAWSARQGNSPLHF. The CDR3 region has the DNA TGTGCCTGGAGTGCTCGACAGGGTAATTCACCCCTCCACTTT.

The sample holds a few counts of this clone. J is TRBJ2-1 and V is TRBV11-3, with unresolved D. From germline, CDR1 is SGHNT and CDR2 YENEEA. Trimming took off 1 base at V and 6 bases at J, with 7 bases between the two ends. The CDR3 contains 13 residues. The chain's CDR3 is CASSLGSRNEQFF. CDR3 sequence (DNA): TGTGCCAGCAGCTTAGGGAGCCGCAATGAGCAGTTCTTC.

V and J are TRBV2 and TRBJ1-5; D is unresolved. The CDR3 consists of 16 residues. CDR1 is SNHLY, CDR2 FYNNEI, per germline. V was shortened by 8 bases and J by 0 bases, with 17 bases between the two germline ends. CDR3 region: CASSGGEGYSNQPQHF. CDR3 sequence (DNA): TGTGCCAGCTCCGGAGGAGAGGGTTATAGCAATCAGCCCCAGCATTTT. The full variable domain, in which reference TRBV2 and TRBJ1-5 provide the parts outside the CDR3, is EPEVTQTPSHQVTQMGQEVILRCVPISNHLYFYWYRQILGQKVEFLVSFYNNEISEKSEIFDDQFSVERPDGSNFTLKIRSTKLEDSAMYFCASSGGEGYSNQPQHFGDGTRLSIL.

This chain joins TRBV6-5 and TRBJ1-6; D call uncertain. Per the germline V gene, CDR1 is MNHEY and CDR2 is SVGAGI. Deletions cut 7 bases from V and 0 bases from J, with 10 bases between. The CDR3 has 15 amino acids. CDR3 sequence reads: CASTTGGSYNSPLHF. For the CDR3, the DNA is TGTGCCAGCACGACGGGAGGCTCCTATAATTCACCCCTCCACTTT.

The chain is built from TRBV4-1 and TRBJ2-1; 11 positions match TRBD1. The CDR3 has 14 residues. The germline gives CDR1 MGHRA, CDR2 YSYEKL. With V trimmed by 7 bases and J by 12 bases, 11 bases remained unmatched. The CDR3 reads CASKGQGDLGGQFF. The CDR3 DNA reads TGCGCCAGCAAGGGACAGGGGGACCTAGGAGGGCAGTTCTTC.

The table lists this clone with a few counts. The J gene is TRBJ1-1, the V gene TRBV6-5; unclear D gene. There are 14 residues in the CDR3. Trimming shortened V by 4 bases and J by 1 base, and 10 bases separated the two germline ends. Germline V gene sequence: CDR1 MNHEY, CDR2 SVGAGI. Written as DNA, the CDR3 is TGTGCCAGCAGTTTCTTCGGAGAGAACACTGAAGCTTTCTTT. The encoded protein is CASSFFGENTEAFF.

The chain has TRBV27 and TRBJ2-3; D not resolved. The CDR3 runs 12 residues. The V end was cut by 8 bases, the J end by 2 bases, with 8 bases between. In germline, CDR1 is MNHEY, CDR2 SMNVEV (reference sequence). CDR3 coding DNA: TGTGCCAGCCATGAGAACACAGATACGCAGTATTTT. This encodes CASHENTDTQYF.

The chain is built from TRBV19 and TRBJ1-2; D ambiguous. The CDR3 totals 12 residues. Germline V CDR1 and CDR2: LNHDA, SQIVND (reference sequence). Trimming left V 4 bases short and J 3 bases short, with 6 bases between. The CDR3 protein is CASSKADYGYTF. In DNA form, the CDR3 reads TGTGCCAGTAGTAAGGCGGACTATGGCTACACCTTC.

There are a few counts of this clone. The J gene is TRBJ2-5, the V gene TRBV19; TRBD2 aligns across 7 bases. The V gene's germline CDR1 is LNHDA and CDR2 SQIVND (reference sequence). The CDR3 covers 15 residues. Unmatched junction bases numbered 10, after V lost 2 bases and J lost 7 bases. This CDR3 reads CASSITAGPTGTQYF. The CDR3 bases are TGTGCCAGTAGTATAACAGCGGGACCTACGGGGACCCAGTACTTC.

The rearrangement joins TRBV19 to TRBJ2-2; 7 bases line up with TRBD1. The CDR3 is made up of 14 amino acids. Germline-derived CDR1 and CDR2 are LNHDA and SQIVND (reference sequence). Trimming cost V 3 bases and J 6 bases; bases outside gene matches: 4. The CDR3 region is CASSIGQGAGELFF. CDR3 bases: TGTGCCAGTAGTATTGGGCAGGGGGCCGGGGAGCTGTTTTTT.

J is TRBJ2-3 and V is TRBV5-1; the match to TRBD2 covers 12 bases. The CDR3 runs 16 residues. CDR1 is SGHRS, CDR2 YFSETQ, per germline. With V trimmed by 2 bases and J by 4 bases, 5 bases remained unmatched. DNA of the CDR3: TGCGCCAGCAGCTTACAGACTAGCGGGGGCGCAGATACGCAGTATTTT. Translation: CASSLQTSGGADTQYF.

The V gene is TRBV28, the J gene TRBJ1-3; TRBD1 matches at 7 bases. CDR3 length: 13 residues. Per the germline V gene, CDR1 is MDHEN and CDR2 is SYDVKM. After removal of 11 bases from V and 4 bases from J, the junction contained 8 bases not matched to a gene. This CDR3 reads CAGTKTGGNTIYF. The CDR3 DNA is TGTGCCGGAACAAAGACAGGGGGAAACACCATATATTTT.

The rearrangement uses TRBV4-2 and TRBJ1-1, with D maybe TRBD1 (6 bases). The CDR3 has 15 amino acids. Germline CDR1 is LGHNA and CDR2 is YNFKEQ. Trimming left V 4 bases short and J 4 bases short, with 16 bases between. In DNA, the CDR3 is TGTGCCAGCAGCCGGCAAGGGGGGGCTGGCACTGAAGCTTTCTTT. It yields the protein CASSRQGGAGTEAFF.

This chain connects TRBV4-1 to TRBJ2-7; TRBD2 matches at 7 bases. CDR3 length equals 15 residues. The V gene's germline CDR1 is MGHRA and CDR2 YSYEKL. Losses at the gene ends were 3 bases for V and 3 bases for J; bases not matched to a gene: 8. CDR3 DNA sequence: TGCGCCAGCAGCCAGCTTCACAGCGGGAACTACGAGCAGTACGTC. Amino acid sequence: CASSQLHSGNYEQYV.

This clone showed up just a few times. This chain joins TRBV7-9 and TRBJ1-1; D not certain. Germline values: CDR1 SEHNR, CDR2 FQNEAQ (reference sequence). Deletions cut 4 bases from V and 5 bases from J, with 11 bases between. The CDR3 is made up of 13 amino acids. CDR3 coding DNA: TGTGCCAGCAGCTACGCTACGGGAACTGAAGCTTTCTTT. As protein: CASSYATGTEAFF.